This TCR beta chain was recorded in a study of T cells after yellow fever vaccination. Study summary: It was SMART-Seq v4 Ultra Low Input that prepared the fractions with low cell numbers. General study findings and limits: The CD4 and CD8 compartments had a small share of their clonotypes in common.

V shed 7 bases and J shed 12 bases, with 19 bases lying between them. Looked up from germline, CDR1 is SGHKS and CDR2 is YYEKEE (reference sequence). The CDR3 covers 12 residues. This clonotype was seen many times. TCRdb re-called the 5' RACE reads through MiXCR, storing one row per CDR3 protein. The sample lists about 26,000 distinct CDR3 sequences, 4.5% occurring once. Sample: PBMCs, either bulk or a sorted T-cell subset (CD4+, CD8+, memory, or dextramer-sorted; not recorded which), taken on the day of the yellow fever booster vaccination. This sequence was found in a man between 18 and 35 years old who received the YFV17D yellow fever vaccine. The chain has TRBV5-5 and TRBJ1-2; no reliable D call. CDR3 bases: TGTGCCAGCGGGATATTCGGAGGTGTGGACACCTTC. Its protein is CASGIFGGVDTF.